This is a list of T cell receptor beta chains from one sample in a study of blood T cell repertoires in COVID-19. The assay was immunoSEQ multiplex PCR, and TCRdb's table has in-frame clones only and misses some. The sample has roughly 36,000 clones, around 87% seen once. The specimen was peripheral blood. Receptor source: a man aged 50 to 59 with active or convalescent COVID-19. The CDR3 runs from the conserved cysteine through the conserved F or W. Each record gives: D gene, CDR3 length, J gene, clone size, V gene, CDR3 protein, CDR3 DNA. The D gene is left open where the match is weak. Clone size is stated in some rows and not others, as once, few, many or a class when expanded.

D gene: -
CDR3 length: 15
J gene: TRBJ2-1
clone size: -
V gene: TRBV6-5
CDR3 protein: CASSYTSGQYNEQFF
CDR3 DNA: TGTGCCAGCAGTTACACAAGTGGACAGTACAATGAGCAGTTCTTC

D gene: TRBD1
CDR3 length: 13
J gene: TRBJ1-6
clone size: -
V gene: TRBV30
CDR3 protein: CAWSVGQGSPLHF
CDR3 DNA: TGTGCCTGGAGTGTGGGACAGGGCTCACCCCTCCACTTT

D gene: TRBD1
CDR3 length: 14
J gene: TRBJ2-7
clone size: -
V gene: TRBV5-6
CDR3 protein: CASSPTGSSYEQYF
CDR3 DNA: TGTGCCAGCAGCCCGACAGGGAGCTCCTACGAGCAGTACTTC

D gene: TRBD1
CDR3 length: 16
J gene: TRBJ2-3
clone size: -
V gene: TRBV27
CDR3 protein: CASSPWDRYSTDTQYF
CDR3 DNA: TGTGCCAGCAGTCCCTGGGACAGGTATTCAACAGATACGCAGTATTTT

D gene: TRBD2
CDR3 length: 16
J gene: TRBJ2-1
clone size: -
V gene: TRBV7-2
CDR3 protein: CASSSPGTSGANEQFF
CDR3 DNA: TGTGCCAGCAGCTCTCCGGGGACTAGTGGAGCCAATGAGCAGTTCTTC

D gene: TRBD2
CDR3 length: 17
J gene: TRBJ2-1
clone size: -
V gene: TRBV7-2
CDR3 protein: CASSLGTSGMFYNEQFF
CDR3 DNA: TGTGCCAGCAGCTTAGGGACTAGCGGGATGTTCTACAATGAGCAGTTCTTC

D gene: TRBD1
CDR3 length: 16
J gene: TRBJ2-2
clone size: -
V gene: TRBV18
CDR3 protein: CASSPYGQGSTGELFF
CDR3 DNA: TGTGCCAGCTCACCATACGGACAGGGGAGTACCGGGGAGCTGTTTTTT

D gene: -
CDR3 length: 15
J gene: TRBJ1-5
clone size: -
V gene: TRBV5-8
CDR3 protein: CASSLEGDSNQPQHF
CDR3 DNA: TGTGCCAGCAGCTTGGAAGGGGATAGCAATCAGCCCCAGCATTTT

D gene: TRBD1
CDR3 length: 13
J gene: TRBJ2-5
clone size: -
V gene: TRBV10-3
CDR3 protein: CAISEGTGSTQYF
CDR3 DNA: TGTGCCATCAGTGAGGGGACAGGTTCTACCCAGTACTTC

D gene: TRBD1
CDR3 length: 13
J gene: TRBJ1-6
clone size: -
V gene: TRBV15
CDR3 protein: CATLGQPNSPLHF
CDR3 DNA: TGTGCCACCTTGGGACAGCCGAATTCACCCCTCCACTTT

D gene: -
CDR3 length: 12
J gene: TRBJ1-1
clone size: -
V gene: TRBV6-5
CDR3 protein: CASSYSTGAAFF
CDR3 DNA: TGTGCCAGCAGTTACTCGACAGGAGCGGCTTTCTTT

D gene: -
CDR3 length: 14
J gene: TRBJ1-2
clone size: -
V gene: TRBV28
CDR3 protein: CASSPKGLHYGYTF
CDR3 DNA: TGTGCCAGCAGTCCGAAGGGGCTACACTATGGTTACACCTTC

D gene: -
CDR3 length: 10
J gene: TRBJ2-7
clone size: -
V gene: TRBV12-2
CDR3 protein: CASRPMEQYF
CDR3 DNA: TGTGCAAGTCGCCCAATGGAGCAGTACTTC

D gene: -
CDR3 length: 12
J gene: TRBJ1-2
clone size: -
V gene: TRBV7-9
CDR3 protein: CASSPRSYGYTF
CDR3 DNA: TGTGCCAGCAGCCCCCGTAGCTATGGCTACACCTTC

D gene: -
CDR3 length: 13
J gene: TRBJ2-7
clone size: -
V gene: TRBV28
CDR3 protein: CASSLGQGGEQYF
CDR3 DNA: TGTGCCAGCAGTTTGGGCCAGGGAGGTGAGCAGTACTTC

D gene: TRBD2
CDR3 length: 15
J gene: TRBJ2-5
clone size: -
V gene: TRBV7-9
CDR3 protein: CASSPGAGGQETQYF
CDR3 DNA: TGTGCCAGCAGCCCCGGAGCGGGAGGGCAAGAGACCCAGTACTTC

D gene: TRBD1
CDR3 length: 15
J gene: TRBJ1-6
clone size: -
V gene: TRBV2
CDR3 protein: CASSEAPGGLSPLHF
CDR3 DNA: TGTGCCAGCAGTGAAGCGCCAGGGGGCCTTTCACCCCTCCACTTT

D gene: TRBD1
CDR3 length: 13
J gene: TRBJ2-5
clone size: -
V gene: TRBV11-1
CDR3 protein: CASSLATGNPQYF
CDR3 DNA: TGTGCCAGCAGCTTAGCGACAGGGAATCCCCAGTACTTC

D gene: TRBD1
CDR3 length: 14
J gene: TRBJ1-2
clone size: -
V gene: TRBV7-3
CDR3 protein: CASSSGTGDYGYTF
CDR3 DNA: TGTGCCAGCAGCTCCGGGACAGGGGACTATGGCTACACCTTC

D gene: -
CDR3 length: 14
J gene: TRBJ2-3
clone size: -
V gene: TRBV7-9
CDR3 protein: CASTREASTDTQYF
CDR3 DNA: TGTGCCAGCACCCGAGAGGCTAGCACAGATACGCAGTATTTT

D gene: TRBD1
CDR3 length: 15
J gene: TRBJ1-6
clone size: -
V gene: TRBV28
CDR3 protein: CASSIPGQGNSPLHF
CDR3 DNA: TGTGCCAGCAGTATACCGGGACAGGGGAATTCACCCCTCCACTTT

D gene: TRBD1
CDR3 length: 17
J gene: TRBJ2-2
clone size: -
V gene: TRBV4-1
CDR3 protein: CASSQDTRTGFSGELFF
CDR3 DNA: TGCGCCAGCAGCCAAGATACGAGGACAGGGTTCTCCGGGGAGCTGTTTTTT

D gene: -
CDR3 length: 14
J gene: TRBJ1-1
clone size: -
V gene: TRBV6-5
CDR3 protein: CASSQTGGRTEAFF
CDR3 DNA: TGTGCCAGCAGCCAGACGGGGGGGCGAACTGAAGCTTTCTTT

D gene: TRBD2
CDR3 length: 17
J gene: TRBJ2-3
clone size: once
V gene: TRBV11-3
CDR3 protein: CASSLGDYGPTSDTQYF
CDR3 DNA: TGTGCCAGCAGCTTAGGGGACTATGGTCCCACCTCAGATACGCAGTATTTT

D gene: -
CDR3 length: 14
J gene: TRBJ1-3
clone size: -
V gene: TRBV7-2
CDR3 protein: CATQRGPQEDTIYF
CDR3 DNA: TGTGCCACCCAGAGAGGGCCTCAAGAAGACACCATATATTTT

D gene: TRBD1
CDR3 length: 14
J gene: TRBJ1-1
clone size: -
V gene: TRBV19
CDR3 protein: CASSADRGFAEAFF
CDR3 DNA: TGTGCCAGTAGTGCCGACAGGGGCTTCGCTGAAGCTTTCTTT

D gene: -
CDR3 length: 13
J gene: TRBJ1-1
clone size: few
V gene: TRBV14
CDR3 protein: CASSQLTATEAFF
CDR3 DNA: TGTGCCAGCAGCCAATTAACAGCCACTGAAGCTTTCTTT

D gene: -
CDR3 length: 12
J gene: TRBJ1-3
clone size: -
V gene: TRBV2
CDR3 protein: CASSGVENTIYF
CDR3 DNA: TGTGCCAGCAGCGGGGTTGAAAACACCATATATTTT

D gene: TRBD1
CDR3 length: 15
J gene: TRBJ1-5
clone size: medium-sized
V gene: TRBV7-9
CDR3 protein: CASSSTTGGDQPQHF
CDR3 DNA: TGTGCCAGCAGCTCCACTACAGGGGGTGATCAGCCCCAGCATTTT

D gene: -
CDR3 length: 15
J gene: TRBJ1-1
clone size: -
V gene: TRBV28
CDR3 protein: CASSPPGGGRTEAFF
CDR3 DNA: TGTGCCAGCAGTCCCCCTGGGGGAGGGAGGACTGAAGCTTTCTTT

D gene: -
CDR3 length: 15
J gene: TRBJ1-2
clone size: -
V gene: TRBV10-3
CDR3 protein: CAISESAGSLYGYTF
CDR3 DNA: TGTGCCATCAGTGAGTCGGCAGGGTCCCTTTATGGCTACACCTTC

D gene: -
CDR3 length: 15
J gene: TRBJ1-1
clone size: -
V gene: TRBV28
CDR3 protein: CASTTRVLGRTEAFF
CDR3 DNA: TGTGCCAGCACCACCCGAGTTTTGGGGCGCACTGAAGCTTTCTTT

D gene: TRBD2
CDR3 length: 16
J gene: TRBJ2-1
clone size: -
V gene: TRBV19
CDR3 protein: CASSIESGGRYNEQFF
CDR3 DNA: TGTGCCAGTAGTATAGAGTCGGGGGGAAGGTACAATGAGCAGTTCTTC

D gene: -
CDR3 length: 15
J gene: TRBJ2-5
clone size: -
V gene: TRBV15
CDR3 protein: CATSNLRGLQETQYF
CDR3 DNA: TGTGCCACCAGCAATCTAAGGGGACTCCAAGAGACCCAGTACTTC

D gene: -
CDR3 length: 15
J gene: TRBJ2-1
clone size: -
V gene: TRBV7-2
CDR3 protein: CASSMTGISYNEQFF
CDR3 DNA: TGTGCCAGCAGCATGACGGGGATCTCCTACAATGAGCAGTTCTTC

D gene: -
CDR3 length: 14
J gene: TRBJ2-1
clone size: -
V gene: TRBV11-2
CDR3 protein: CASSLSTSRNEQFF
CDR3 DNA: TGTGCCAGCAGCTTATCGACTAGTCGCAATGAGCAGTTCTTC

D gene: -
CDR3 length: 14
J gene: TRBJ1-5
clone size: -
V gene: TRBV2
CDR3 protein: CASSGAGINQPQHF
CDR3 DNA: TGTGCCAGCAGTGGGGCAGGGATCAATCAGCCCCAGCATTTT

D gene: TRBD1
CDR3 length: 17
J gene: TRBJ1-2
clone size: -
V gene: TRBV25-1
CDR3 protein: CASSDRGDRGLHYGYTF
CDR3 DNA: TGTGCCAGCAGTGATCGAGGGGACAGGGGGCTTCACTATGGCTACACCTTC

D gene: TRBD1
CDR3 length: 14
J gene: TRBJ1-5
clone size: -
V gene: TRBV11-2
CDR3 protein: CASSFDRDNQPQHF
CDR3 DNA: TGTGCCAGCAGCTTCGACAGGGACAATCAGCCCCAGCATTTT

D gene: TRBD1
CDR3 length: 17
J gene: TRBJ1-3
clone size: -
V gene: TRBV7-9
CDR3 protein: CASSPRDRDAAGNTIYF
CDR3 DNA: TGTGCCAGCAGCCCCCGGGACAGGGACGCGGCTGGAAACACCATATATTTT

D gene: TRBD1
CDR3 length: 18
J gene: TRBJ1-1
clone size: -
V gene: TRBV5-1
CDR3 protein: CASSYPLFGQVENTEAFF
CDR3 DNA: TGCGCCAGCAGCTACCCACTCTTCGGACAGGTCGAGAACACTGAAGCTTTCTTT

D gene: TRBD1
CDR3 length: 14
J gene: TRBJ1-2
clone size: once
V gene: TRBV2
CDR3 protein: CASSPGQGAGGYTF
CDR3 DNA: TGTGCCAGCAGTCCGGGACAGGGGGCCGGTGGCTACACCTTC

D gene: TRBD1
CDR3 length: 16
J gene: TRBJ1-5
clone size: once
V gene: TRBV28
CDR3 protein: CASNRPGQGLNQPQHF
CDR3 DNA: TGTGCCAGCAACCGTCCGGGACAGGGATTAAATCAGCCCCAGCATTTT

D gene: TRBD1
CDR3 length: 18
J gene: TRBJ1-5
clone size: -
V gene: TRBV19
CDR3 protein: CASSMGDSVGIPNQPQHF
CDR3 DNA: TGTGCCAGTAGTATGGGGGACAGCGTGGGTATTCCGAATCAGCCCCAGCATTTT

D gene: TRBD1
CDR3 length: 13
J gene: TRBJ1-6
clone size: once
V gene: TRBV10-3
CDR3 protein: CATSGQGGSPLHF
CDR3 DNA: TGTGCCACCTCGGGACAGGGAGGTTCACCCCTCCACTTT